The 15 T cell receptor beta chains given below trace back to one sample, sequenced in a study of shared clonotypes between healthy human individuals. Data came from immunoSEQ multiplex PCR; TCRdb stores just in-frame clones and leaves some out. Of about 2.4 million clones in the sample, 93% are singletons; the top ten hold 0.36%. Sequences were obtained from naive CD4+ T cells from PBMCs. Subset defined: CD45RA+ positively selected. These receptors were collected from a man between 18 and 29 years old in good health. Some clones in this sample may be carry-over from other donors' samples.

As to this clone: The sample contains more than one DNA sequence encoding this CDR3. The chain uses TRBV11-2 and TRBJ2-7; TRBD1 aligns across 11 bases. The CDR3 extends over 15 amino acids. Looked up from germline, CDR1 is SGHAT and CDR2 is FQNNGV. Trimming took 1 base from V and 2 from J; bases not matched to a gene: 1. The CDR3 DNA reads as TGTGCCAGCAGCTTAGGGACAGGGGGCCCCTACGAGCAGTACTTC. Protein sequence: CASSLGTGGPYEQYF.

Here the CDR3 reads CASSLLSRDIRGYTF. CDR3 sequence (DNA): TGTGCCAGCAGTTTATTGTCCCGGGACATCCGGGGCTACACCTTC. This rearrangement joins TRBV27 to TRBJ1-2; weak D call: TRBD1 (6 bases). The V and J ends lost 1 base and 8 bases respectively, with 17 bases between them. CDR3 length: 15 amino acids. Germline V gene lookup returns CDR1 MNHEY and CDR2 SMNVEV (reference sequence).

Comment on this clone: In the same sample, other DNA sequences code for this CDR3. V usage is TRBV6-5 and J usage is TRBJ2-7, with D possibly TRBD2 on 5 matching bases. The CDR3 has 13 amino acids. CDR1 and CDR2 (germline): MNHEY, SVGAGI. Between the trimmed V and J ends, which lost 3 bases and 3 bases, there was a span of 9 bases. CDR3 loop: CASSYGLSYEQYF. For the CDR3, the DNA is TGTGCCAGCAGTTATGGACTGAGCTACGAGCAGTACTTC.

This sequence joins TRBV19 and TRBJ1-2; 9 positions match TRBD1. The CDR3 extends over 16 amino acids. Germline V gene sequence: CDR1 LNHDA, CDR2 SQIVND (reference sequence). Trimming took 3 bases from V and 2 from J; bases not matched to a gene: 7. DNA for the CDR3: TGTGCCAGTAGTATGCAGGGGACAGGGTCGAACTATGGCTACACCTTC. Residues: CASSMQGTGSNYGYTF.

The chain carries TRBV28 and TRBJ2-5, with D hard to call. The CDR3 is 11 residues long. Germline values: CDR1 MDHEN, CDR2 SYDVKM. Between the trimmed V and J ends, which lost 6 bases and 5 bases, there was a span of 7 bases. This CDR3 is CASRTGETQYF. The CDR3 bases are TGTGCCAGCAGGACCGGGGAGACCCAGTACTTC. The full variable domain, completed using reference TRBV28 and TRBJ2-5, is DVKVTQSSRYLVKRTGEKVFLECVQDMDHENMFWYRQDPGLGLRLIYFSYDVKMKEKGDIPEGYSVSREKKERFSLILESASTNQTSMYLCASRTGETQYFGPGTRLLVL.

V gene TRBV4-1 combines with J gene TRBJ1-4, with TRBD1 as a possible D gene (5 bases). The germline gives CDR1 MGHRA, CDR2 YSYEKL. The length of the CDR3 is 15 residues. Trimming removed 4 bases from V and 7 bases from J, with 16 bases in between. The CDR3 DNA reads as TGCGCCAGCAGCCCCCAAATGCAGGGAGGTGAAAAACTGTTTTTT. It is translated as CASSPQMQGGEKLFF.

The CDR3 spells CASSSGTQTNTEAFF. CDR3 nucleotides: TGTGCCAGCAGCTCCGGGACTCAGACGAACACTGAAGCTTTCTTT. V usage is TRBV5-4 and J usage is TRBJ1-1; possible D gene TRBD1, 5 bases. With 3 bases removed from V and 1 base from J, the gap between germline ends came to 13 bases. CDR3 length equals 15 residues. CDR1 SGHNT and CDR2 YYREEE come from the germline V gene (reference sequence). The variable domain in full, completed from reference TRBV5-4 and TRBJ1-1, reads ETGVTQSPTHLIKTRGQQVTLRCSSQSGHNTVSWYQQALGQGPQFIFQYYREEENGRGNFPPRFSGLQFPNYSSELNVNALELDDSALYLCASSSGTQTNTEAFFGQGTRLTVV.

The chain couples TRBV18 to TRBJ2-7; 10 nucleotides line up with TRBD2. CDR3 length: 14 amino acids. Germline V gene lookup returns CDR1 KGHSH and CDR2 LQKENI. V lost 4 bases to trimming and J lost 5 bases; unmatched junction nucleotides: 5. The chain's CDR3 is CASSLAGGFNEQYF. The CDR3 coding sequence is TGTGCCAGCTCACTAGCGGGAGGCTTTAACGAGCAGTACTTC.

V is TRBV7-2 and J is TRBJ2-3; D remains ambiguous. The germline V gene has CDR1 SGHTA and CDR2 FQGNSA. The V end was cut by 1 base, the J end by 5 bases, with 4 bases between. The length of the CDR3 is 12 residues. CDR3: CASSLEGDTQYF. CDR3 nucleotide sequence: TGTGCCAGCAGCTTAGAAGGAGATACGCAGTATTTT.

V is TRBV19 and J is TRBJ2-7; D perhaps matches TRBD1 (5 bases). Germline-derived CDR1 and CDR2 are LNHDA and SQIVND (reference sequence). The V end lost 1 base, the J end lost 1 base, and 8 bases lay between the germline ends. The CDR3 length is 14 residues. CDR3 loop: CASSIGYRSYEQYF. The CDR3 region has the DNA TGTGCCAGTAGTATAGGGTACAGGTCCTACGAGCAGTACTTC. The full variable domain, rest sourced from reference TRBV19 and TRBJ2-7, is DGGITQSPKYLFRKEGQNVTLSCEQNLNHDAMYWYRQDPGQGLRLIYYSQIVNDFQKGDIAEGYSVSREKKESFPLTVTSAQKNPTAFYLCASSIGYRSYEQYFGPGTRLTVT.

This chain links TRBV5-1 with TRBJ2-6; D remains unclear. CDR1 and CDR2 (germline): SGHRS, YFSETQ. There are 17 residues in the CDR3. V lost 0 bases, J lost 0 bases, and 10 bases lay in between. The CDR3, as DNA: TGCGCCAGCAGCTTGGGGCACTACCACTCTGGGGCCAACGTCCTGACTTTC. Its protein is CASSLGHYHSGANVLTF.

The chain uses TRBV9 and TRBJ2-6, with D uncertain. The CDR3 totals 17 residues. Germline values: CDR1 SGDLS, CDR2 YYNGEE. V was clipped by 0 bases and J by 0 bases, with 10 bases between them. CDR3 nucleotides: TGTGCCAGCAGCGTAGGGACGCAGAGCTCTGGGGCCAACGTCCTGACTTTC. Protein product: CASSVGTQSSGANVLTF. Together with reference TRBV9 and TRBJ2-6, the CDR3 gives the full variable domain: DSGVTQTPKHLITATGQRVTLRCSPRSGDLSVYWYQQSLDQGLQFLIQYYNGEERAKGNILERFSAQQFPDLHSELNLSSLELGDSALYFCASSVGTQSSGANVLTFGAGSRLTVL.

The V gene is TRBV15, the J gene TRBJ2-6; weak D call: TRBD2 (5 bases). Trimming removed 2 bases from V and 2 bases from J, with 7 bases in between. This CDR3 has 15 residues. Germline CDR1 LNHNV, CDR2 YYDKDF (reference sequence). The CDR3: CATSRPLAGANVLTF. CDR3 coding DNA: TGTGCCACCAGCAGACCACTAGCTGGGGCCAACGTCCTGACTTTC.

The chain carries TRBV21-1 and TRBJ1-5. TRBV21-1 is assigned pseudogene status. This CDR3 has 17 amino acids. DNA of the CDR3: TGTGCCAGCAGCAAAGCGATCCTGGGGGAGGGTAATCAGCCCCAGCATTTT. Protein product: CASSKAILGEGNQPQHF.

The chain joins TRBV7-9 to TRBJ1-4, with D perhaps TRBD1 (5 bases). In germline, CDR1 is SEHNR, CDR2 FQNEAQ (reference sequence). The CDR3 spans 15 residues. Trimming pared 2 bases from V and 0 bases from J, leaving 7 bases between. The DNA of the CDR3 is TGTGCCAGCAGCTTAATGGGGGCAACTAATGAAAAACTGTTTTTT. Amino acid sequence: CASSLMGATNEKLFF. Looking up the rest from reference TRBV7-9 and TRBJ1-4 gives the full variable domain: DTGVSQNPRHKITKRGQNVTFRCDPISEHNRLYWYRQTLGQGPEFLTYFQNEAQLEKSRLLSDRFSAERPKGSFSTLEIQRTEQGDSAMYLCASSLMGATNEKLFFGSGTQLSVL.